Sequencing of this TCR beta chain was carried out in a study of CD4 T cells in relation to SARS-CoV-2 and coronaviruses listed by TCRdb under 2021. Concerning the study at large: The ViraFEST assay cultured PBMCs with antigen for about eleven days, then sequenced TCR beta CDR3s to find antigen-specific clonal expansions. An HIV-1 Nef peptide pool or a culture without peptide was used as the negative reference condition. HLA restriction was mapped for shared crossreactive spike epitopes using patient-derived lymphoblastoid cell lines. The study assessed, at the TCR clonotype level, memory CD4+ T cell crossreactivity between SARS-CoV-2 and common cold coronavirus spike proteins. The Adaptive Biotechnologies TCR-sequencing kit was used to sequence samples from a few pre-COVID donors and the naive versus memory experiments, whereas other data were Illumina-based. A different TCR-beta assay, based on Illumina, was used to sequence expansion assays from other donors in the study. Findings and caveats that apply to the study as a whole: Small numbers of patients and of tested TCRs limited the study. Crossreactivity analysis centred on spike protein, so crossreactivity against other viral proteins was not assessed. No donor contributed both pre-pandemic and post-infection samples, which limited tracing the source of pre-existing responses. Memory CD4+ clonotypes crossrecognizing SARS-CoV-2 and at least one common cold coronavirus spike were found in roughly three fifths of donors. Compared with monoreactive clones, crossreactive clones had significantly weaker SARS-CoV-2-driven expansion, a result consistent with antigenic imprinting.

This clone has just one count. Its antigen is unknown. Within one base of it there is no much larger clone, and no base qualities were kept. CDR1 is given as LNHDA and CDR2 as SQIVND, both from the germline V gene (reference sequence). At the junction V is shortened by 5 bases and J by 8 bases, with 12 bases in between. From cysteine to phenylalanine, the CDR3 is 12 amino acids long. The read is trimmed to its CDR3 DNA, 36 bases read in frame from base 1. The method behind the library was the immunoSEQ multiplex PCR assay. Per the source publication's procedure: During preprocessing, nonproductive sequences were removed, along with CDR3s that did not begin with C, did not end with F or W, or were shorter than 7 amino acids. The MANAFEST web app identified antigen-specific clonotypes based on expansion compared with the reference and other culture wells. To be counted as positive, a clone had to show significant expansion compared with the reference culture, at an FDR below 0.05, in 2 of 3 replicate wells. A further requirement for positive clones was significant expansion compared with all other tandem wells, along with an odds ratio above 5. Pairwise Levenshtein distance, computed with the stringdist R package after three terminal residues were trimmed from each end, was used as the measure of CDR3 homology. The clones in this table, taken by TCRdb from immuneACCESS, are in-frame only. Not every clone is retained; where verified, under half of the shortfall comes from an unresolved V gene, and the cause of the rest is unknown. From that table come the V and J calls and clone size; the DNA was used to work out D and trimming. Recorded for this sample are about 21,000 clones; roughly three quarters of them occurred a single time. Of the sample, 15% to 20% falls within the top ten clones.

CD4+ T cells from unexposed donors were collected before the COVID-19 pandemic (2011-2018). After 10 to 11 days of culture, CD4+ T cells were isolated with the EasySep CD4+ T cell isolation kit. Unexposed donor CD4+ T cells were tested for reactivity to SARS-CoV-2 S and N and four common cold coronavirus spike pools, as cell number allowed. Approximately 1.8 million PBMCs per well were cultured in IMDM with 5% human AB serum and approximately 10 IU/ml IL-2. Half of the culture medium was replaced with fresh IL-2-containing medium on days 3 and 7. Each peptide culture condition was generally run in triplicate replicate wells. The leukapheresis product used for the unexposed donors was purchased from a commercial source. Ficoll-Paque PLUS gradient centrifugation was used to isolate PBMCs from leukapheresis product or whole blood. The PBMCs went either fresh into the expansion assay or into cryopreservation at -140 degrees C. The QIAamp Micro DNA Kit was used to extract genomic DNA from the CD4+ T cells.

The clonotype was recovered from a human donor in good health. Sequences were obtained from CD4+ T cells from PBMCs, cultured in vitro. Recombination joined TRBV19 with TRBJ1-1; D gene: possibly TRBD1, on 5 matching bases. The base sequence is TGTGCCAGTAGTTCGGGACCTGACGAAGCTTTCTTT. It specifies CASSSGPDEAFF.